These T cell receptor beta chains were read from a single sample in a study of blood T cells in healthy people across ages. TCRdb re-called the 5' RACE reads through MiXCR, storing one row per CDR3 protein. This sample yields fewer than 950,000 distinct CDR3 sequences, of which 35% to 40% are seen a single time; approximately 13% belongs to the top ten. The sequenced sample consisted of blood. Receptor source: a man aged 18 to 35 in good health. CDR3s leave out the opening cysteine and the closing phenylalanine or tryptophan. The D gene is left open where the match is weak.

D gene | J gene | V gene | CDR3 protein
TRBD1 | TRBJ1-2 | TRBV12-3/TRBV12-4 | ASSVTTGVHGYT
NA | TRBJ1-1 | TRBV29-1 | SVVIRGNTEAF
TRBD1 | TRBJ1-1 | TRBV25-1 | AVLKSRTGMNTEAF
NA | TRBJ1-1 | TRBV7-3 | ASSLQGLLNTEAF
TRBD2 | TRBJ2-3 | TRBV11-2 | ASSRGTSILY
NA | TRBJ2-5 | TRBV7-6 | ASSLLRLDGYRQETQY
TRBD1 | TRBJ2-3 | TRBV20-1 | SARALRQGFDTETQY
NA | TRBJ2-6 | TRBV6-5 | ASRVLAGANVLT
NA | TRBJ2-2 | TRBV29-1 | SVLGGNDLTGELF
NA | TRBJ1-2 | TRBV25-1 | ASSEYQGGAMYGYT
TRBD1 | TRBJ2-2 | TRBV18 | ASSPSGQGAAGELF
NA | TRBJ1-5 | TRBV20-1 | SASVRGRQPQH
NA | TRBJ2-5 | TRBV4-1 | ASSQDGSQETQY